Included here is one TCR beta chain sequence, with context. Its antigen is not identified. The entry originates in a study of T cell repertoires in cytomegalovirus infection. Overall study context: Researchers turned to recently identified HLA-C-restricted CMV epitopes as well as well-studied HLA-B-restricted ones. CMV infection plus the matching HLA type was flagged by public TCR beta signatures. Study-level findings and limits: Ex vivo responses were dominated by HLA-C-restricted CMV-specific TCR beta clonotypes.

Trimming cost V 6 bases and J 7 bases, with 16 bases left between them. This CDR3 is 14 amino acids long. The germline V gene has CDR1 MNHEY and CDR2 SVGEGT. TCRdb re-called the reads with MiXCR, one entry per CDR3 protein. The sample has approximately 1,000,000 distinct CDR3 sequences; approximately 31% are singletons. V is TRBV6-2 or TRBV6-3 and J is TRBJ2-1; D remains ambiguous. This material consisted of cultured CD8+ T cells from PBMCs, taken from culture after CMV antigen stimulation. The receptor comes from a human donor in good health (CMV status not recorded). Some clones in this sample may be carry-over from other donors' samples. CDR3 amino acids: CASRPWGSINEQFF. Here the CDR3 DNA reads TGTGCCAGCAGGCCGTGGGGAAGCATTAATGAGCAGTTCTTC.